Listed below are T cell receptor beta chains from one sample, sequenced in a study of response to subunit inactivated influenza vaccine. MiXCR, applied by TCRdb to the RT-PCR reads, yields one record per CDR3 protein. The table lists 590,000 or so distinct CDR3 sequences, 14% of them singletons. This sample comprised PBMCs from blood, obtained less than 15 days before vaccination. All receptors derive from a man aged 50 or older who received an inactivated influenza vaccine. Each CDR3 is given without its conserved first and last residue. For some rows the clone size is stated as once, few or many, or as a class when expanded; others skip it.

cdr3_aa clone_size v_call
ASNPSGTETQY NA TRBV2
ASSRGMGDTQY few TRBV12-3/TRBV12-4
ASSVGNLAPNQPQH NA TRBV9
ASSLLADTLYGYT few TRBV28
ASSLAEGPSTGELF NA TRBV5-1
ATSILAGATKNIQY many TRBV15
ASSPTSGRPNTGELF few TRBV12-3/TRBV12-4
AWDRVLGYT NA TRBV30
ASSAGQRGQTQY few TRBV9
ASSLFRDRGSQPQH few TRBV28
SASRGVADQPQH few TRBV20-1
ASRFLAGVNTGELS NA TRBV5-1
ASSLALRSNTGELF NA TRBV11-2
ASSFGDNYGYT NA TRBV5-6
ASSQDGWTSGSSYNEQF NA TRBV14
EVRGRGETQY NA TRBV6-2/TRBV6-3
SPMGLALRGAF few TRBV20-1
ASKGGSEPQY few TRBV14
ASSEAPGYNSPLH NA TRBV2
ASSYEGGETDTQY NA TRBV6-5
ASTPGGLASDYEQY few TRBV5-1
ASSLANRVNEQY many TRBV5-1
ASSKEGAGETQY NA TRBV4-3
ASRLQEISNQPQH few TRBV6-2/TRBV6-3
ASISRDHGVYNEQF few TRBV2
ATSRGTDTQY NA TRBV15
ASSLDTGGNSPLH NA TRBV5-1
ASSPPLYRGAGELF once TRBV27
ASSLERGRELF NA TRBV5-1
ASSSGQGRVYEQY NA TRBV5-1
ASSSTTRPPNYGYT few TRBV12-3/TRBV12-4
ASSLIRDRYNEQF many TRBV5-1
AWERQGGGYT NA TRBV30
SATKAGGTEAF NA TRBV20-1
SARGTGRAGYT NA TRBV20-1
ASSYRRGPMNTEAF NA TRBV6-5
ASSQGDRTYNEQF many TRBV4-2
ASSVEWLAGAGELF few TRBV9
ASTVGRASGANVLT few TRBV12-3/TRBV12-4
ASSGQLEETQY NA TRBV6-1
ASSLFSGRAYEQF few TRBV27
ASSSKNRALLPQH NA TRBV6-2/TRBV6-3
SAIRRVQVNEQF NA TRBV20-1
ASSFGQGSYNEQF many TRBV7-2
SAEGAGGWISYNSPLH NA TRBV20-1
ASSRGDTTSSNEQY NA TRBV5-1
ATSDWRLLDTQY NA TRBV24-1
ASSLGFWDVYT NA TRBV7-2
ASSEAGGGTGELF few TRBV2
ASSISTVSSYEQY few TRBV19
SARDAGGPDGELF few TRBV20-1
ASSSGTGTYEKY NA TRBV5-1
ASGSGQANTGELF NA TRBV12-5
ASSFSLDTEAF many TRBV27
ASSSRQGPQY NA TRBV7-2
AISEGQEVTEAF many TRBV10-3
ASSFPKLAGDLTDTQY few TRBV28